Below are 15 T cell receptor beta chains sequenced from a single sample in a study of T cells in Graves' hyperthyroidism and ophthalmopathy. The TCR beta CDR3 regions underwent amplification using RNA transcripts as the source. The HTBI primer set drove a first-round RT-PCR of the TCR CDR3. Each CDR3 protein gets one entry after TCRdb re-called the multiplex PCR reads with MiXCR. The table lists approximately 510,000 distinct CDR3 sequences, roughly 45% of them singletons. The sample consisted of peripheral blood or thyroid tissue (not recorded which). The origin of the receptors is an adult woman with Graves' disease, either hyperthyroidism or ophthalmopathy (not recorded which).

The rearrangement links TRBV7-8 to TRBJ2-7; D might be TRBD2 (5 bases). CDR1 and CDR2 from the germline V gene are SGHVS and FQNEAQ. Deletions cut 8 bases from V and 2 bases from J, with 10 bases between. This CDR3 comprises 12 residues. This CDR3 is CASRREAYEQYF. DNA of the CDR3: TGTGCCAGCCGCCGGGAAGCCTACGAGCAGTACTTC.

The chain links TRBV29-1 to TRBJ2-7, with TRBD1 matching over 8 bases. The CDR3 is 15 residues long. CDR1 SQVTM and CDR2 ANQGSEA come from the germline V gene. J gave up 0 bases and V 4 bases, and 8 bases lay outside the gene matches. DNA of the CDR3: TGCAGCGTTGCGAAGACAGGGGATCCCTCCTACGAGCAGTACTTC. It codes for CSVAKTGDPSYEQYF.

In this sample, this clonotype turned up once. This chain uses TRBV28 with TRBJ2-7; D gene unclear. The CDR3 totals 12 residues. Per the germline V gene, CDR1 is MDHEN and CDR2 is SYDVKM. Trimming shortened V by 5 bases and J by 2 bases, and 7 bases separated the two germline ends. The CDR3 DNA follows: TGTGCCAGCAGTCACCGAGCCTACGAGCAGTACTTC. Protein sequence: CASSHRAYEQYF.

The J gene is TRBJ1-3, the V gene TRBV4-3; D gene uncertain. V dropped 0 bases and J dropped 0 bases, with 15 bases sitting between them. From germline, CDR1 is LGHNA and CDR2 YSLEER. CDR3 length equals 18 residues. CDR3 bases: TGCGCCAGCAGCCAAGATTGGCGAGGCAGACGCTCTGGAAACACCATATATTTT. Its protein is CASSQDWRGRRSGNTIYF.

This clonotype was found a few times. CDR3 bases: TGTGCCAGCAGCTCCTCTAGCGGGACGTCCTACGAGCAGTACTTC. This encodes CASSSSSGTSYEQYF. This sequence joins TRBV7-6 and TRBJ2-7; 9 bases align to TRBD2. The CDR3 covers 15 residues. V lost 4 bases to trimming and J lost 1 base; unmatched junction nucleotides: 5. In germline, CDR1 is SGHVS, CDR2 FNYEAQ.

For this clonotype: The junction and the germline gene differ at one end; a read error may be behind it. The rearrangement links TRBV6-5 to TRBJ1-5; no firm D call. The length of the CDR3 is 9 residues. Germline CDR1 is MNHEY and CDR2 is SVGAGI. CDR3 DNA sequence: TGTGCCAGCAGTCAGCCCGAGCATTTT. Its protein product is CASSQPEHF.

There are a few counts of this clonotype. The chain joins TRBV5-1 to TRBJ2-7; possibly TRBD1 or TRBD2 for D (5 bases each). Trimming took 3 bases from V and 2 from J, leaving 9 bases between them. The germline V gene encodes CDR1 SGHRS and CDR2 YFSETQ. There are 13 residues in the CDR3. The CDR3 sequence is CASSWDGAYEQYF. CDR3 coding DNA: TGCGCCAGCAGCTGGGACGGCGCCTACGAGCAGTACTTC.

V usage is TRBV6-4 and J usage is TRBJ1-1; D is uncertain. The CDR3 is 14 amino acids. V lost 2 bases and J 3 bases, leaving 10 bases between the germline ends. The germline gives CDR1 MRHNA, CDR2 SNTAGT. Here the CDR3 reads CASSDPTLDTEAFF. The CDR3 DNA is TGTGCCAGCAGTGACCCGACTCTAGACACTGAAGCTTTCTTT.

This clonotype showed up many times. This sequence joins TRBV20-1 and TRBJ1-4; TRBD1 matches at 8 bases. The length of the CDR3 is 14 residues. V shed 4 bases and J 4 bases; nucleotides not matched to a gene: 5. CDR1 is DFQATT and CDR2 is SNEGSKA in the germline V gene (reference sequence). In DNA form, the CDR3 reads TGCAGTGCTACCAGGGGGCTAGGTAATGAAAAACTGTTTTTT. Translated, it gives CSATRGLGNEKLFF.

This clonotype was seen only once. CDR3 coding DNA: TGTGCCAGCAGGGTCAGTCAAAATTCACCCCTCCACTTT. Translated: CASRVSQNSPLHF. The chain combines TRBV7-2 with TRBJ1-6; D remains unclear. The ends were cut back, 6 bases at V and 7 bases at J, with 10 bases in the middle. CDR3 length: 13 amino acids. The V gene's germline CDR1 is SGHTA and CDR2 FQGNSA.

This clonotype was observed many times. This chain links TRBV20-1 with TRBJ2-5; 12 nucleotides agree with TRBD2. The trim removed 6 bases at V and 4 bases at J, leaving 6 bases unmatched. The CDR3 runs to 14 residues. Germline assignment: CDR1 DFQATT and CDR2 SNEGSKA (reference sequence). CDR3 in DNA: TGCAGTGCCACGACTAGCGGGAGTGTAGAGACCCAGTACTTC. This encodes CSATTSGSVETQYF.

This clonotype was seen many times. The CDR3 DNA reads as TGTGCCATCCAAGGGTTGGGCACTGAAGCTTTCTTT. Protein: CAIQGLGTEAFF. V and J are TRBV10-3 and TRBJ1-1; unclear D gene. The germline V gene encodes CDR1 ENHRY and CDR2 SYGVKD. V lost 8 bases and J lost 4, with 11 bases in between. CDR3 length: 12 amino acids.

CDR3 sequence (DNA): TGCAGTGCTGAAACTAACGGAGACACTGAAGCTTTCTTT. Translating gives CSAETNGDTEAFF. The V gene is TRBV20-1, the J gene TRBJ1-1; unclear D gene. There are 13 residues in the CDR3. V lost 5 bases to trimming and J lost 3 bases, with 13 bases between them. Germline CDR1 reads DFQATT; CDR2 reads SNEGSKA (reference sequence).

This chain joins TRBV7-9 and TRBJ2-7; 9 bases match TRBD1. The germline CDR1 and CDR2 sequences are SEHNR and FQNEAQ (reference sequence). The CDR3 runs to 15 residues. Losses at the gene ends were 5 bases for V and 2 bases for J; bases not matched to a gene: 7. The DNA of the CDR3 is TGTGCCAGCAGCCACCGGGACAGGGTGGCCTACGAGCAGTACTTC. This sequence encodes CASSHRDRVAYEQYF. Full variable domain (outside the CDR3, taken from reference TRBV7-9 and TRBJ2-7): DTGVSQNPRHKITKRGQNVTFRCDPISEHNRLYWYRQTLGQGPEFLTYFQNEAQLEKSRLLSDRFSAERPKGSFSTLEIQRTEQGDSAMYLCASSHRDRVAYEQYFGPGTRLTVT.

The chain links TRBV2 to TRBJ1-2; tentatively, D is TRBD1 (6 bases). This CDR3 comprises 15 residues. The germline V gene encodes CDR1 SNHLY and CDR2 FYNNEI. V was clipped by 4 bases and J by 4 bases, with 16 bases between them. CDR3: CASSGAPDRSYGYTF. The CDR3 region has the DNA TGTGCCAGCAGTGGGGCCCCGGACAGAAGCTATGGCTACACCTTC.